This TCR beta chain stems from a study of blood T cell repertoires in COVID-19. Across the study: The United States, Italy and Spain were the sources of the acute and convalescent COVID-19 samples. Nucleic acid was either cDNA or gDNA, and it came from T cells, B-cell-depleted T cells, or PBMCs.

In the source study's methods: By means of reference gene primer amplification, nucleated cell counts were estimated. This table comes from immunoSEQ multiplex PCR, and its TCRdb copy is limited to in-frame clones, with some not included. V and J calls plus clone size are reproduced from that table; the DNA served to infer D and trimming. The repertoire consists of roughly 70,000 clones, with around 80% occurring once and the leading ten covering around 5%. The CDR3 runs to 15 residues. Germline CDR1 and CDR2: SGHNT and YENEEA. Trimming stripped 5 bases from V and 7 bases from J, with 18 bases between.

The receptor was derived from a woman aged 80 or over with active or convalescent COVID-19. This sequence joins TRBV11-3 and TRBJ1-3; tentatively, D is TRBD1 (5 bases). The sample taken for sequencing was peripheral blood. CDR3 region: CASSPRAGFGNTIYF. For the CDR3, the DNA is TGTGCCAGCAGCCCAAGGGCAGGGTTTGGCAACACCATATATTTT.